Sequencing of this T cell receptor beta chain was carried out in a study of T cell changes during pregnancy in multiple sclerosis. Repertoires were generated with immunoSEQ multiplex PCR, while TCRdb's copy carries only in-frame clones and drops some. Of 45,000 to 55,000 clones listed, approximately 90% are singletons. The receptor comes from a female donor in good health, enrolled as a control in a pregnancy study. The material was CD4+ T cells from peripheral blood mononuclear cells, obtained after pregnancy.

The CDR3 coding sequence is TGTGCCAGCACCTCCCGGGGGGCGGAGACCCAGTACTTC. It translates to CASTSRGAETQYF. The J gene is TRBJ2-5, the V gene TRBV7-2; possible D gene TRBD2, 7 bases. Germline loops: CDR1 SGHTA, CDR2 FQGNSA. Trimming took off 7 bases at V and 5 bases at J, with 14 bases between the two ends. This CDR3 has 13 residues.